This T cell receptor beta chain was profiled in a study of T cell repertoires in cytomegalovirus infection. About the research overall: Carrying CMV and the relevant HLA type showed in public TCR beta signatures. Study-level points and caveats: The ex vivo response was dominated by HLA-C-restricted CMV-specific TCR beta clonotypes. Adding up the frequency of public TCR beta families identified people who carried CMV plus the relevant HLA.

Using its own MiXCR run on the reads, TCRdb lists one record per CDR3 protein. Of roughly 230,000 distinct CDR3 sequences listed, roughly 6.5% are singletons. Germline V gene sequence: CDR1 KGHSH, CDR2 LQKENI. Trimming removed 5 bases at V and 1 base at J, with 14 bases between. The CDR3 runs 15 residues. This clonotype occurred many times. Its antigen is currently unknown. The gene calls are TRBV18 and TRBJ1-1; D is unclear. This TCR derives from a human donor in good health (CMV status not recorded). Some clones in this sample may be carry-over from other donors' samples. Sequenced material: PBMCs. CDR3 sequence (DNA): TGTGCCAGCTCAGTAGTCACGGATAGGAACACTGAAGCTTTCTTT. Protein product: CASSVVTDRNTEAFF.